The T cell receptor (beta chain) under discussion was sequenced for a study of blood T cell repertoires in COVID-19. Study context: Specimens from acute and convalescent COVID-19 originated in the United States, Italy and Spain. T cells, B-cell-depleted T cells, or PBMCs supplied cDNA or gDNA.

Per the authors' pipeline: Researchers report that nucleated cell counts were estimated from reference gene primer amplification. TCRdb's copy holds only in-frame clones and misses some; the assay was immunoSEQ multiplex PCR. V, J and clone size are taken as reported in that table, and D and trimming were inferred from the DNA itself. The sample includes tens of thousands of clones, around 90% seen only once; the top ten take 7.8%. Germline values: CDR1 KGHSH, CDR2 LQKENI. The V and J ends lost 4 bases and 6 bases, in that order; junction bases with no gene match: 12. The CDR3 sequence is 16 residues long.

This sequence joins TRBV18 and TRBJ2-3, with 8 bases identical to TRBD1. The source of this sequence is a man between 50 and 59 years old with active COVID-19. The specimen sequenced was peripheral blood. CDR3 coding DNA: TGTGCCAGCTCACTAGGGACAGGAGGAATGGATGATACGCAGTATTTT. Its translation is CASSLGTGGMDDTQYF.